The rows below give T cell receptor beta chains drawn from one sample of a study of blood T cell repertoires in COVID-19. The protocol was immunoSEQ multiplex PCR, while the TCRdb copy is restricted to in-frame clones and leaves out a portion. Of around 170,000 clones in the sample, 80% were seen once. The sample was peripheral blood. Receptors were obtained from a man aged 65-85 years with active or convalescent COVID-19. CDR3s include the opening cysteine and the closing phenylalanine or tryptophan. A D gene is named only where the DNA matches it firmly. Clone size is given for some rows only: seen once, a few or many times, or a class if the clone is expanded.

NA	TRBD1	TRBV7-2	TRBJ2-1	CASSLETGWENEQFF	TGTGCCAGCAGCTTAGAGACAGGGTGGGAGAATGAGCAGTTCTTC
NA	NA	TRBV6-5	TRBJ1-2	CASTPGYGYTF	TGTGCCAGCACCCCCGGCTATGGCTACACCTTC
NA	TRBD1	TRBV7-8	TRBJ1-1	CASSLNPGGKAFF	TGTGCCAGCAGCTTAAATCCAGGGGGAAAGGCTTTCTTT
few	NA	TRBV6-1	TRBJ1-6	CASLRGVDSPLHF	TGTGCCAGCCTTAGGGGTGTAGATTCACCCCTCCACTTT
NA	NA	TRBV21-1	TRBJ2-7	CASSTTIPGALAGVYEQYF	TGTGCCAGCAGCACTACCATCCCGGGGGCACTAGCGGGAGTCTACGAGCAGTACTTC
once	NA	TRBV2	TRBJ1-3	CASSWGGTSGNTIYF	TGTGCCAGCAGTTGGGGAGGGACGTCTGGAAACACCATATATTTT
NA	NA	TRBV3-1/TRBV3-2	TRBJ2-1	CASSQDGNEQFF	TGTGCCAGCAGCCAAGACGGGAATGAGCAGTTCTTC
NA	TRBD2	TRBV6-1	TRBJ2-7	CASSESGRREQYF	TGTGCCAGCAGTGAAAGCGGGAGGCGGGAGCAGTACTTC
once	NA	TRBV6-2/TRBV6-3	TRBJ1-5	CASSYSWASNQPQHF	TGTGCCAGCAGTTACTCGTGGGCGAGCAATCAGCCCCAGCATTTT
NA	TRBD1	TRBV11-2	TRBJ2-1	CASTKRAGDRETYEQFF	TGTGCCAGCACCAAAAGGGCCGGCGACAGGGAGACCTATGAGCAGTTCTTC
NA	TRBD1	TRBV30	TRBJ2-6	CAWHRDRVKSGANVLTF	TGTGCCTGGCATCGGGACAGGGTAAAGTCTGGGGCCAACGTCCTGACTTTC
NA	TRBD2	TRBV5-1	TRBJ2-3	CASSWGTRSSDTQYF	TGCGCCAGCAGCTGGGGGACTAGGTCATCCGATACGCAGTATTTT
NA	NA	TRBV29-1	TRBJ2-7	CSVREQGRAFASYEQYF	TGCAGCGTGAGGGAACAGGGTAGGGCTTTTGCCTCCTACGAGCAGTACTTC
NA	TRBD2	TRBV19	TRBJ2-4	CASSETSSGNIQYF	TGTGCCAGTAGTGAGACTAGCTCGGGGAACATTCAGTACTTC
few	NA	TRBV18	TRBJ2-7	CASSPVQTYEQYF	TGTGCCAGCTCACCCGTTCAGACTTACGAGCAGTACTTC
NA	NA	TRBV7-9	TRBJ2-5	CASSLVPPKLETQYF	TGTGCCAGCAGCTTAGTACCCCCAAAGCTGGAGACCCAGTACTTC
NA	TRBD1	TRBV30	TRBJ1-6	CAWSGGQGTSPLHF	TGTGCCTGGAGTGGGGGACAGGGGACTTCACCCCTCCACTTT
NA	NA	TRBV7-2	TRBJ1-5	CASSSWENQPQHF	TGTGCCAGCAGCTCATGGGAGAATCAGCCCCAGCATTTT
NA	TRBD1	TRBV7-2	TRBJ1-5	CASSQRTGSNQPQHF	TGTGCCAGCAGTCAGAGGACAGGCAGCAATCAGCCCCAGCATTTT
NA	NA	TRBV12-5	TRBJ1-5	CASGLVLGRDSNQPQHF	TGTGCTAGTGGTTTGGTACTGGGCAGGGATAGCAATCAGCCCCAGCATTTT
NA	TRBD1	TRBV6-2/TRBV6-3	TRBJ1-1	CASSYGGTGDTEAFF	TGTGCCAGCAGTTACGGGGGGACAGGGGACACTGAAGCTTTCTTT
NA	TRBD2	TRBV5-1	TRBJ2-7	CASSLRLAGADEQYF	TGCGCCAGCAGTTTGCGACTAGCGGGAGCTGACGAGCAGTACTTC
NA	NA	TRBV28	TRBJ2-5	CASSSARIAEETQYF	TGTGCCAGCAGTTCAGCCCGGATAGCGGAAGAGACCCAGTACTTC
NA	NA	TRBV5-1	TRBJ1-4	CASSWGGGDEKLFF	TGCGCCAGCAGCTGGGGAGGGGGTGATGAAAAACTGTTTTTT
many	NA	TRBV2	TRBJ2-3	CASSEVADTQYF	TGTGCCAGCAGTGAAGTAGCAGATACGCAGTATTTT
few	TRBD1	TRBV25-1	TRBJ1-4	CASRSGGHEKLFF	TGTGCCAGCCGATCAGGGGGTCATGAAAAACTGTTTTTT
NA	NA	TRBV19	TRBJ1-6	CASSTPVQGLDNSPLHF	TGTGCCAGTAGTACCCCCGTACAGGGTTTGGACAATTCACCCCTCCACTTT
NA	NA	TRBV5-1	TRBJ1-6	CASSLGTDNSPLHF	TGCGCCAGCAGCTTGGGGACTGATAATTCACCCCTCCACTTT
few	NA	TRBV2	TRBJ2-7	CASSLSSDSAYEQYF	TGTGCCAGCAGTCTCTCCTCGGACAGTGCCTACGAGCAGTACTTC
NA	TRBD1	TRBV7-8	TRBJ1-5	CASSSGQGATMGNQPQHF	TGTGCCAGCAGCTCGGGACAGGGGGCCACAATGGGCAATCAGCCCCAGCATTTT
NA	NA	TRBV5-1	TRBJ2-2	CASSLSGTSNTGELFF	TGCGCCAGCAGCTTATCCGGGACAAGCAACACCGGGGAGCTGTTTTTT
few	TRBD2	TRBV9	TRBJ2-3	CASSERGGVTDTQYF	TGTGCCAGCAGCGAGCGGGGGGGCGTGACAGATACGCAGTATTTT
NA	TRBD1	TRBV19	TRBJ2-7	CASSVGTGSIYEQYF	TGTGCCAGTAGCGTCGGGACAGGGAGTATCTACGAGCAGTACTTC
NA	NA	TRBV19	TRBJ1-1	CASSPDRWNTEAFF	TGTGCCAGTAGCCCCGATCGGTGGAACACTGAAGCTTTCTTT
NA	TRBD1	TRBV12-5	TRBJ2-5	CASGLSDRGFWGTQYF	TGTGCTAGTGGTTTGTCTGACAGGGGTTTTTGGGGGACCCAGTACTTC
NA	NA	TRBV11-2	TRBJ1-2	CASSTSANYGYTF	TGTGCCAGCAGCACCAGTGCTAACTATGGCTACACCTTC